Listed below are T cell receptor beta chains from one sample, sequenced in a study of shared clonotypes between healthy human individuals. Measured with immunoSEQ multiplex PCR; TCRdb has only the in-frame clones, and not every one. The table records roughly 2,000,000 clones, roughly 93% of them present only once. What was sequenced was naive CD8+ T cells from PBMCs. All receptors derive from a man younger than 35 in good health. Some clones in this sample may be carry-over from other donors' samples. Both conserved end residues are trimmed from each CDR3. The listing skips clone size in some rows; elsewhere it reads once, few, many or a size class.

-	TRBV27	TRBJ2-7	ASSLGSGSPYEQY
-	TRBV29-1	TRBJ2-1	SVSGLAYSSYNEQF
-	TRBV7-2	TRBJ2-1	ASSFTPLVGDEQF
once	TRBV27	TRBJ1-1	ASSLTGGARTEAF
-	TRBV19	TRBJ1-5	ASSRGTGWGNQPQH
-	TRBV11-2	TRBJ2-7	ASSTRQGTAYEQY
once	TRBV13	TRBJ2-7	ASSLSAYSYEQY
-	TRBV28	TRBJ2-7	ASSPWTENSYEQY
-	TRBV7-2	TRBJ2-1	ASSSRDRDNNEQF
-	TRBV2	TRBJ2-2	ASRGPLEGRRNTGELF
-	TRBV5-8	TRBJ2-7	ASSLLPSGWDEQY
-	TRBV15	TRBJ2-7	ATSAFPASSAKGADQY
-	TRBV13	TRBJ2-4	ASSPIRGAKNIQY
-	TRBV11-2	TRBJ1-3	ASSVIPTAISGNTIY
-	TRBV6-5	TRBJ2-7	ASSYGTGGGEQY
-	TRBV10-1	TRBJ2-7	ASSEQADRFSTYEQY
-	TRBV5-6	TRBJ1-2	ASSRSGTHLNYGYT
-	TRBV6-5	TRBJ1-2	ASSLSPQYYGYT
-	TRBV29-1	TRBJ1-1	SVVERFVKRNTEAF
once	TRBV27	TRBJ1-5	ASSPAAYSNQPQH
-	TRBV28	TRBJ2-7	ASSPDRGYEQY
-	TRBV4-3	TRBJ1-1	ASSKLTLGNTEAF
-	TRBV25-1	TRBJ2-1	ASSGTGDFRDEQF
-	TRBV9	TRBJ2-7	ASSVGGDPRHEQY
-	TRBV4-3	TRBJ1-2	ASSQATGLNYGYT
-	TRBV6-6	TRBJ1-4	ASSFLGWGDEKLF
-	TRBV7-9	TRBJ2-5	ASSLQGETQY
-	TRBV6-5	TRBJ1-3	ASTDGYSGNTIY